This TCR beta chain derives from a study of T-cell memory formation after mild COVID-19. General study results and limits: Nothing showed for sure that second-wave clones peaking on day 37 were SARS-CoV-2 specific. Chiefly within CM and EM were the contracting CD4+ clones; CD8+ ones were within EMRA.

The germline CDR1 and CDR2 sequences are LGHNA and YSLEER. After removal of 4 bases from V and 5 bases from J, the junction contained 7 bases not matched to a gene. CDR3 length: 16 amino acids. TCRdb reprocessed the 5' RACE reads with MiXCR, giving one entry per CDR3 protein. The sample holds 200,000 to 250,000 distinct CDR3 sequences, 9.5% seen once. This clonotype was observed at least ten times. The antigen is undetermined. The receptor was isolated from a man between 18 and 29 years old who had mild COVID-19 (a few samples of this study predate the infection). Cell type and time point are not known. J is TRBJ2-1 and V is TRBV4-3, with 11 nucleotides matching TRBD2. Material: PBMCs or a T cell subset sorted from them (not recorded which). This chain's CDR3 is CASSRVAGGRDNEQFF. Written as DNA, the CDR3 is TGCGCCAGCAGCCGAGTAGCGGGGGGGCGTGACAATGAGCAGTTCTTC.